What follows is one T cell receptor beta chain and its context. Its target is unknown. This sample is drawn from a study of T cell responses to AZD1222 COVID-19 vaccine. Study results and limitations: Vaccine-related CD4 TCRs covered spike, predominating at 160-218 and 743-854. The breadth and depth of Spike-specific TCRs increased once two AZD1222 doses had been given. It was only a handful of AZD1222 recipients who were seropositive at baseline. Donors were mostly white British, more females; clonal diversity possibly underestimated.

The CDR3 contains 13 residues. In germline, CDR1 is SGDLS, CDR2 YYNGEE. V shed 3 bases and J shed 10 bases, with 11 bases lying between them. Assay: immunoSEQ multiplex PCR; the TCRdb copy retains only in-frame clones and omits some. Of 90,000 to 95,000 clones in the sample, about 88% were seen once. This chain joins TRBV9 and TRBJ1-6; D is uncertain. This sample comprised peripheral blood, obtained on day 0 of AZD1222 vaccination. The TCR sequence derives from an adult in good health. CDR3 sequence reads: CASSAGPVSPLHF. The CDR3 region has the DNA TGTGCCAGCAGCGCCGGGCCTGTATCACCCCTCCACTTT.